This T cell receptor (beta chain) emerged from a study of T cells in Graves' hyperthyroidism and ophthalmopathy (dated 2019 in TCRdb). For the wider study: Peripheral blood samples were taken at initial diagnosis, before any treatment was given. In roughly six Graves' hyperthyroidism patients, the study also compared T-cell repertoires from thyroid tissue with T-cell repertoires from blood. Prospective prediction of ophthalmopathy was tested in an independent validation cohort consisting of some 19 hyperthyroidism patients and 17 patients who later progressed to ophthalmopathy. According to the paper, TCR Vbeta CDR3 sequencing was carried out on roughly 130 peripheral blood samples, which came from over 40 ophthalmopathy, approximately 72 hyperthyroidism and about 17 progressor patients. A discovery cohort of approximately 100 patients, roughly 43 with Graves' ophthalmopathy and over 55 with stable Graves' hyperthyroidism, was used to find distinguishing TCR V-J signatures. Once sampling was done, hyperthyroidism patients were given methimazole at a starting dose of 30 mg daily, whereas ophthalmopathy patients were given high-dose intravenous methylprednisolone. The 100 discovery patients were randomly split 7:3 into training and test sets.

The CDR3 starts with the cysteine, ends with the phenylalanine, and has 15 residues. This entry keeps only the CDR3 DNA: 45 bases, framed from base 1. Via the germline V gene, CDR1 is MNHNS and CDR2 SASEGT. The V end loses 4 bases and the J end loses 6 bases, and a stretch of 16 bases separates them. Hyperthyroidism patients were newly diagnosed, had a disease duration of under 2 months, and were aged 18 to 65 years. Patients with uncontrolled infections, other autoimmune diseases, pregnancy or lactation were excluded. Diagnoses were based on clinical symptoms, serum thyroxine and TRAb, thyroid ultrasound and orbital computed tomography. Blood from progressor patients was collected at the time of first diagnosis with hyperthyroidism, before any ophthalmopathy symptoms had appeared. PBMCs were isolated from about 10 ml of fresh peripheral blood by Ficoll-Paque density gradient centrifugation. Progressor patients were initially diagnosed with Graves' hyperthyroidism and developed ophthalmopathy during follow-up. Trizol reagent was used to extract total RNA, and RNA quality was then checked on an Agilent 2100 Bioanalyzer.

The TCR beta CDR3 regions were amplified from RNA transcripts. A first-round RT-PCR of the TCR CDR3 used the HTBI primer set with the Qiagen OneStep RT-PCR kit. Libraries were constructed in a second round of multiplex PCR, after which size selection and purification were carried out. Sequencing of the libraries was done on an Illumina HiSeq2000 using paired-end 100 bp reads. The paper's data handling went like this. SOAPnuke was used to process the raw data, removing reads that contained adapters or uncalled bases, had a mean Phred below 15, or lacked an exact match to the constant primer or identifier. COPE v1.2.5 was used to merge high-quality paired reads, and clonotypes were defined as unique nucleotide sequences. Clonotypes were aligned to IMGT TRBV, TRBD and TRBJ reference segments using MiTCR v1.1. The analysis was restricted to V-J combinations with a frequency above 0.0001, which together covered 99.2% of the repertoires. The TCS score was defined as the ratio of F50 (clonal expansion) to E x V (chaos), calculated using BLOSUM62-based TCRdist between CDR3 peptides within each V-J. Welch's t-statistics and random forest reduced around 550 V-J features to 13, which were used in a naive Bayes classifier (R e1071). TCRdb applied fastp at Q25 and MiXCR to the public reads, then kept only in-frame beta chains. Each entry is one CDR3 protein sequence, shown with its most common DNA and genes. None of the V and J calls come from the authors' own analysis; TCRdb made them. The sample has fewer than 900,000 distinct CDR3 sequences on record, roughly 20% of them singletons. The ten largest clones represent over 15% of the sample.

Notes on this clonotype: Which antigen it targets is not known. Per-base qualities were not stored, and no clone one base away is much larger.

Broad study findings and their caveats: During validation, the model predicted progression to ophthalmopathy a median of about 6.5 months ahead of onset, with roughly 65% sensitivity and around 73% specificity. No statistical method was used to fix the sample size in advance, and group allocation was not hidden from the investigators. A model built on a 13 V-J signature distinguished ophthalmopathy from stable hyperthyroidism, reaching 85% to 90% sensitivity and 81% to 83% specificity in cross-validation and 80%/75% in testing. Blood samples also contained most of the expanded thyroid clonotypes (frequency above 0.001), which suggests that blood repertoires may reflect thyroid immune responses.

This chain is built from TRBV6-1 and TRBJ1-5; 6 matching bases give a weak D call of TRBD1. The material sequenced was blood. The TCR was taken from a woman between 50 and 59 years old with Graves' hyperthyroidism that later progressed to Graves' ophthalmopathy. The CDR3 loop reads CASSGDTGRGQPQHF. Read as DNA, the sequence is TGTGCCAGCAGTGGCGATACAGGGAGGGGTCAGCCCCAGCATTTT.